Below, 10 T cell receptor beta chains from the same sample are listed, as sequenced in a study of response to subunit inactivated influenza vaccine (dated by TCRdb to 2017 to 2018). Library prep was done by RT-PCR. Sequencing used an Illumina HiSeq 2500. TCRdb redid the processing of the public reads, applying fastp at Q25 and MiXCR, and retained in-frame beta chains. Rows with a matching CDR3 protein are joined into one entry that keeps the most common DNA and genes. The sample contains hundreds of thousands of distinct CDR3 sequences, about an eighth of them found a single time. 9.5% to 13% of the sample belongs to the ten largest clones. The material was PBMCs from blood, obtained on the day of vaccination. The receptors originated from a man between 45 and 60 years old who received an inactivated influenza vaccine. Donor details come from another sample of the same person, matched by shared clones.

The rearrangement links TRBV7-9 to TRBJ1-2; 10 nucleotides match TRBD1. After removal of 3 bases from V and 2 bases from J, the junction contained 6 bases not matched to a gene. Germline V lookup: CDR1 SEHNR, CDR2 FQNEAQ (reference sequence). This CDR3 has 16 amino acids. Here the CDR3 DNA reads TGTGCCAGCAGCTTCCGGGACAGGGGCAGCAACTATGGCTACACCTTC. Its translation is CASSFRDRGSNYGYTF.

The V gene is TRBV15, the J gene TRBJ2-5; the D is unclear. This CDR3 has 13 residues. Germline-derived CDR1 and CDR2 are LNHNV and YYDKDF (reference sequence). V lost 3 bases to trimming and J lost 1 base, with 6 bases between them. In nucleotides, the CDR3 is TGTGCCACCAGCAGGGCCTTCCAAGAGACCCAGTACTTC. This translates into CATSRAFQETQYF.

This clonotype was seen more than once but under ten times. The chain has TRBV11-2 and TRBJ2-5; 11 positions match TRBD2. Germline loops: CDR1 SGHAT, CDR2 FQNNGV. The CDR3 covers 16 residues. Trimming cost V 5 bases and J 4 bases; bases outside gene matches: 9. The CDR3 nucleotides are TGTGCCAGCAGCCCCACTAGCGGGGGAGTAGGAGAGACCCAGTACTTC. Amino acid sequence: CASSPTSGGVGETQYF. Using reference TRBV11-2 and TRBJ2-5 for the parts outside the CDR3, the full variable domain is EAGVAQSPRYKIIEKRQSVAFWCNPISGHATLYWYQQILGQGPKLLIQFQNNGVVDDSQLPKDRFSAERLKGVDSTLKIQPAKLEDSAVYLCASSPTSGGVGETQYFGPGTRLLVL.

The V gene is TRBV20-1, the J gene TRBJ2-7; D gene unclear. Germline V gives CDR1 DFQATT, CDR2 SNEGSKA (reference sequence). The CDR3 has 16 residues. Trimming left V 0 bases short and J 2 bases short, with 17 bases between. CDR3 residues: CSARDPLQRNPYEQYF. CDR3 coding DNA: TGCAGTGCTAGAGATCCCCTCCAGCGAAACCCCTACGAGCAGTACTTC.

This clonotype came up many times. This chain joins TRBV6-1 and TRBJ2-3; TRBD2 matches at 10 bases. Germline CDR1 reads MNHNS; CDR2 reads SASEGT. This CDR3 spans 15 amino acids. V lost 5 bases, J lost 2 bases, and 4 bases stayed unmatched. CDR3 DNA sequence: TGTGCCAGCAGTCCACTAGCGGGGAACACAGATACGCAGTATTTT. Amino acids: CASSPLAGNTDTQYF.

A note on this clonotype: A read error is possible here, since a much larger clone lies one base away. This chain uses TRBV12-3 or TRBV12-4 with TRBJ2-7; unclear D gene. With 4 bases removed from V and 1 base from J, the gap between germline ends came to 17 bases. This CDR3 is 16 amino acids long. In DNA, the CDR3 is TGTGCCAGCAGTTCCTCTTTCCCAGTCCAATCCTACGAGCAGTACTTC. As protein: CASSSSFPVQSYEQYF.

At least ten counts were recorded for this clonotype. This chain joins TRBV12-3 or TRBV12-4 and TRBJ1-3; D ambiguous. This CDR3 has 15 amino acids. V was shortened by 2 bases and J by 2 bases, with 10 bases between the two germline ends. The DNA of the CDR3 is TGTGCCAGCAGTTTAACTCCCCTGCCTGGAAACACCATATATTTT. This encodes CASSLTPLPGNTIYF.

The chain carries TRBV7-2 and TRBJ1-4; possibly TRBD1 for D (5 bases). The CDR3 sequence is 16 residues long. CDR1 is SGHTA and CDR2 is FQGNSA in the germline V gene. Between the trimmed V and J ends, which lost 5 bases and 7 bases, there was a span of 20 bases. The CDR3 loop is CASSQNQGRAGEKLFF. The CDR3 nucleotides are TGTGCCAGCAGCCAAAATCAGGGCAGGGCGGGTGAAAAACTGTTTTTT. Full variable domain (rest looked up from reference TRBV7-2 and TRBJ1-4): GAGVSQSPSNKVTEKGKDVELRCDPISGHTALYWYRQSLGQGLEFLIYFQGNSAPDKSGLPSDRFSAERTGGSVSTLTIQRTQQEDSAVYLCASSQNQGRAGEKLFFGSGTQLSVL.

This clonotype was detected ten times or more. The chain combines TRBV4-2 with TRBJ2-1; 7 nucleotides line up with TRBD1. The V gene end was trimmed by 3 bases and the J gene end by 3 bases; junction bases not matched to a gene: 5. The CDR3 consists of 15 residues. Germline lookup yields CDR1 LGHNA and CDR2 YNFKEQ. The DNA of the CDR3 is TGTGCCAGCAGCCAGGGACAGACCTACTACAATGAGCAGTTCTTC. This encodes CASSQGQTYYNEQFF.

This clonotype was observed a handful of times. The V call is TRBV30, the J call TRBJ1-1; D uncertain. Trimming took off 0 bases at V and 5 bases at J, with 10 bases between the two ends. The germline gives CDR1 GTSNPN, CDR2 SVGIG (reference sequence). CDR3 length: 13 amino acids. The CDR3 DNA reads TGTGCCTGGAGTGTGGCGGGAGGAACTGAAGCTTTCTTT. As protein: CAWSVAGGTEAFF.